Below, 22 T cell receptor beta chains from the same sample are listed, as sequenced in a study of T cells after yellow fever vaccination. TCRdb re-called the 5' RACE reads through MiXCR, storing one row per CDR3 protein. The sample lists just under 600,000 distinct CDR3 sequences; roughly 14% were seen once. The sample in question was PBMCs, obtained on the day of the yellow fever booster vaccination. The receptors derive from a man aged 25 to 40 who received the YFV17D yellow fever vaccine.

This clonotype occurred a few times. The CDR3 region is CASSLVWDYEATDTQYF. CDR3 DNA: TGTGCCAGCAGCTTAGTGTGGGACTACGAGGCCACAGATACGCAGTATTTT. The rearrangement joins TRBV7-9 to TRBJ2-3; 7 bases are a match to TRBD2. Per the germline V gene, CDR1 is SEHNR and CDR2 is FQNEAQ (reference sequence). The CDR3 covers 17 residues. After removal of 1 base from V and 2 bases from J, the junction contained 9 bases not matched to a gene.

The J gene is TRBJ1-2, the V gene TRBV28; the D is unclear. This CDR3 has 17 residues. CDR1 and CDR2 from the germline V gene are MDHEN and SYDVKM. Deletions cut 4 bases from V and 2 bases from J, with 20 bases between. The CDR3 region has the DNA TGTGCCAGCAGTTCTGGCGAGGCCAGACAAGGGAACTATGGCTACACCTTC. It encodes CASSSGEARQGNYGYTF.

This clonotype appeared a few times. This chain uses TRBV7-9 with TRBJ2-1; TRBD2 matches 9 bases. This CDR3 contains 13 residues. Germline loops: CDR1 SEHNR, CDR2 FQNEAQ (reference sequence). The V and J ends lost 8 bases and 10 bases, in that order; junction bases with no gene match: 9. This chain's CDR3 is CASGVAGVIEQFF. Written as DNA, the CDR3 is TGTGCCAGCGGGGTAGCGGGAGTGATAGAGCAGTTCTTC.

This clonotype was observed a handful of times. The rearrangement joins TRBV6-2 or TRBV6-3 to TRBJ1-2; the D gene is possibly TRBD1 (5 bases). CDR1 and CDR2 (germline): MNHEY, SVGEGT. This CDR3 is built from 18 residues. V lost 2 bases and J 7 bases, leaving 26 bases between the germline ends. The CDR3 DNA is TGTGCCAGCAGTTACCCGACGATGGGCAGCAGGGAATTCGTTGGCTACACCTTC. Its translation is CASSYPTMGSREFVGYTF.

This clonotype was counted ten times or more. The V and J genes are TRBV12-3 or TRBV12-4 and TRBJ2-1; tentative D call: TRBD2 (5 bases). Trimming cost V 5 bases and J 9 bases, with 11 bases left between them. CDR3 length equals 12 residues. In DNA, the CDR3 is TGTGCCAGCAGTCCCTCCGGGGTTGAGCAGTTCTTC. It translates to CASSPSGVEQFF.

The sample holds many counts of this clonotype. The gene calls are TRBV14 and TRBJ2-7; tentative D call: TRBD2 (5 bases). The V and J ends lost 0 bases and 4 bases respectively, with 10 bases between them. This CDR3 region has 14 residues. Germline CDR1 reads SGHDN; CDR2 reads FVKESK. Here the CDR3 reads CASSQELGGYEQYF. The DNA of the CDR3 is TGTGCCAGCAGCCAAGAATTAGGAGGATACGAGCAGTACTTC.

This clonotype was found a few times. The chain carries TRBV2 and TRBJ1-2; 12 positions match TRBD1. J lost 4 bases, V lost 2 bases, and 8 bases had no gene match. Germline CDR1 and CDR2: SNHLY and FYNNEI. The length of the CDR3 is 17 residues. As DNA, the CDR3 is TGTGCCAGCAGTGAAACCCGGGACAGGGGGCTGGCCTATGGCTACACCTTC. Residues: CASSETRDRGLAYGYTF.

The rearrangement links TRBV7-9 to TRBJ1-6; 7 nucleotides agree with TRBD1. Trimming at V came to 0 bases and at J to 6 bases, leaving 8 bases not matched to a gene. CDR3 length: 17 amino acids. Germline V gene data show CDR1 as SEHNR and CDR2 as FQNEAQ (reference sequence). For the CDR3, the DNA is TGTGCCAGCAGCTTAGCGGGGATGACAGGGAGTAATTCACCCCTCCACTTT. This gives the protein CASSLAGMTGSNSPLHF. Supplemented by reference TRBV7-9 and TRBJ1-6, the full variable domain reads DTGVSQNPRHKITKRGQNVTFRCDPISEHNRLYWYRQTLGQGPEFLTYFQNEAQLEKSRLLSDRFSAERPKGSFSTLEIQRTEQGDSAMYLCASSLAGMTGSNSPLHFGNGTRLTVT.

In its sample, this clonotype was seen many times. The chain uses TRBV27 and TRBJ2-7; maybe TRBD2 (6 bases). Looked up from germline, CDR1 is MNHEY and CDR2 is SMNVEV (reference sequence). With 2 bases removed from V and 3 bases from J, the gap between germline ends came to 8 bases. The CDR3 runs to 13 residues. The CDR3 region is CASSLGGIYEQYF. In DNA, the CDR3 is TGTGCCAGCAGTTTAGGCGGGATCTACGAGCAGTACTTC.

The table lists this clonotype with a few counts. The chain links TRBV7-2 to TRBJ2-3; 8 bases are shared with TRBD1. The germline V gene encodes CDR1 SGHTA and CDR2 FQGNSA. The J segment lost 0 bases and the V segment lost 5 bases, leaving 7 bases of the junction unmatched. The CDR3 totals 16 residues. In DNA, the CDR3 is TGTGCCAGCAGCGTCAGGGGGCCTTCTAGCACAGATACGCAGTATTTT. It yields the protein CASSVRGPSSTDTQYF.

This clonotype was recorded a few times. This chain connects TRBV28 to TRBJ2-1; 7 bases are a match to TRBD2. The CDR3 runs to 15 residues. Per germline, CDR1 MDHEN and CDR2 SYDVKM. J lost 2 bases, V lost 3 bases, and 4 bases had no gene match. The chain's CDR3 is CASSFGGSPYNEQFF. The CDR3 DNA is TGTGCCAGCAGTTTCGGCGGGAGCCCCTACAATGAGCAGTTCTTC.

The chain recombines TRBV20-1 with TRBJ2-7; possibly TRBD2 for D (6 bases). The CDR3 is 14 amino acids. Looked up from germline, CDR1 is DFQATT and CDR2 is SNEGSKA (reference sequence). V shed 8 bases and J shed 2 bases, with 19 bases lying between them. The CDR3 is CSILSGTRAYEQYF. The CDR3 nucleotides read TGCAGTATTTTATCCGGGACTCGGGCCTACGAGCAGTACTTC.

The genes are TRBV20-1 and TRBJ2-3; 7 positions agree with TRBD2. Trimming cost V 3 bases and J 0 bases; bases outside gene matches: 9. This CDR3 comprises 16 residues. Per germline, CDR1 DFQATT and CDR2 SNEGSKA (reference sequence). The CDR3 loop reads CSASSRRETSTDTQYF. The CDR3 DNA reads as TGCAGTGCTAGTTCGCGGCGGGAGACTAGCACAGATACGCAGTATTTT.

The chain joins TRBV12-3 or TRBV12-4 to TRBJ2-5; D is possibly TRBD1 or TRBD2 (5 bases each). CDR3 size: 14 residues. The V end lost 1 base, the J end lost 5 bases, and 11 bases lay between the germline ends. The CDR3 nucleotides are TGTGCCAGCAGTTTAGACGGATGGGGGGAGACCCAGTACTTC. This codes for CASSLDGWGETQYF.

The sample holds many counts of this clonotype. V usage is TRBV28 and J usage is TRBJ2-1; D uncertain. Germline CDR1 reads MDHEN; CDR2 reads SYDVKM. CDR3 length: 12 amino acids. V lost 3 bases and J 5 bases, leaving 5 bases between the germline ends. The CDR3 region has the DNA TGTGCCAGCAGTTTCAGCCACAATGAGCAGTTCTTC. Translation gives CASSFSHNEQFF.

To note about this clonotype: Likely a read error: the CDR3 ends without its conserved phenylalanine or tryptophan. The chain carries TRBV4-2 and TRBJ2-1; TRBD2 matches at 14 bases. CDR3 length equals 15 residues. V dropped 1 base and J dropped 9; count of bases not matched to a gene: 2. Germline V gives CDR1 LGHNA, CDR2 YNFKEQ. The CDR3 region has the DNA TGTGCCAGCAGCCAAGCGGGACTAGCGGGAGTTGAGCAGTTCATC. Amino acid sequence: CASSQAGLAGVEQFI.

The table lists this clonotype with many counts. The chain joins TRBV20-1 to TRBJ2-7, with D maybe TRBD2 (6 bases). Germline V gene lookup returns CDR1 DFQATT and CDR2 SNEGSKA (reference sequence). The V gene lost 3 bases and the J gene lost 0 bases, with 6 bases spanning the gap. The CDR3 runs 12 residues. The CDR3 region has the DNA TGCAGTGCTAGGGACTACTCCTACGAGCAGTACTTC. Translating it yields CSARDYSYEQYF.

This clonotype appeared a few times. CDR3 coding DNA: TGTGCCAGCAGCTACACCTCCGGGACAGGAGATCCTAGCTCCTACGAGCAGTACTTC. Translation gives CASSYTSGTGDPSSYEQYF. This chain uses TRBV6-5 with TRBJ2-7; the match to TRBD1 covers 8 bases. Trimming at V came to 6 bases and at J to 0 bases, leaving 19 bases not matched to a gene. Germline lookup yields CDR1 MNHEY and CDR2 SVGAGI. This CDR3 is 19 amino acids long.

This clonotype was observed a few times. The chain is built from TRBV10-1 and TRBJ2-3, with D uncertain. The CDR3 has 14 amino acids. Trimming removed 3 bases from V and 8 bases from J, with 15 bases in between. Germline-derived CDR1 and CDR2 are WNHNN and SYGVQD (reference sequence). CDR3 sequence: CASSDVDPLGTQYF. In DNA, the CDR3 is TGCGCCAGCAGTGACGTGGATCCCCTTGGTACGCAGTATTTT.

This clonotype has more than one count but fewer than ten. The chain couples TRBV24-1 to TRBJ2-3; TRBD1 agrees at 10 bases. The ends lost 5 bases at V and 3 bases at J; junction bases unmatched: 7. CDR1 is KGHDR and CDR2 is SFDVKD in the germline V gene. CDR3 length: 16 residues. The CDR3 nucleotides are TGTGCCACCAGTGGGTCCGGGACAGGGGTGACAGATACGCAGTATTTT. This sequence encodes CATSGSGTGVTDTQYF.

This clonotype was found a few times. The chain joins TRBV4-1 to TRBJ2-5; 7 bases line up with TRBD1. Germline V gives CDR1 MGHRA, CDR2 YSYEKL. The V and J ends lost 3 bases and 5 bases, in that order; junction bases with no gene match: 3. The CDR3 spans 13 residues. CDR3 amino acids: CASSQGTVETQYF. The CDR3 coding sequence is TGCGCCAGCAGCCAGGGGACAGTGGAGACCCAGTACTTC.

Here the CDR3 reads CASSLTSRLGVGYGYTF. CDR3 DNA sequence: TGTGCCAGCAGCTTAACCTCCCGGCTGGGGGTCGGCTATGGCTACACCTTC. The genes are TRBV7-2 and TRBJ1-2; perhaps TRBD1 as D (5 bases). The CDR3 is 17 residues long. CDR1 and CDR2 (germline): SGHTA, FQGNSA. V lost 2 bases, J lost 4 bases, and 20 bases lay in between.